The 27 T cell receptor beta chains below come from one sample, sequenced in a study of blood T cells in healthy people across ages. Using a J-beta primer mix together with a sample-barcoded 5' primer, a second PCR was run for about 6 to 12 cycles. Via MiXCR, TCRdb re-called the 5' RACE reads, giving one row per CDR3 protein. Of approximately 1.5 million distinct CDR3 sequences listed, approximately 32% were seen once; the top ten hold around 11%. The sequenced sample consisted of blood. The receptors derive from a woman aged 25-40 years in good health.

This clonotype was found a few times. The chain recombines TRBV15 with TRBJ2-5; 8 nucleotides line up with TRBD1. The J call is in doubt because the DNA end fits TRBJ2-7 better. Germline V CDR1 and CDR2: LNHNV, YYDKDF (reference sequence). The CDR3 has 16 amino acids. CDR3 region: CATSRPSIGQGGEQYF. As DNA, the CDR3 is TGTGCCACCAGCAGACCTTCAATAGGACAGGGCGGCGAGCAGTACTTC.

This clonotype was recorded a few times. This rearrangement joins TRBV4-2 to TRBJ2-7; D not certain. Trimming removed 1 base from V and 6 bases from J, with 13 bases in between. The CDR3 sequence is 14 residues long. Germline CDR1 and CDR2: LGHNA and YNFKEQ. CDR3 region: CASSQGVGGGEQYF. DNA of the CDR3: TGTGCCAGCAGCCAAGGTGTAGGCGGTGGCGAGCAGTACTTC.

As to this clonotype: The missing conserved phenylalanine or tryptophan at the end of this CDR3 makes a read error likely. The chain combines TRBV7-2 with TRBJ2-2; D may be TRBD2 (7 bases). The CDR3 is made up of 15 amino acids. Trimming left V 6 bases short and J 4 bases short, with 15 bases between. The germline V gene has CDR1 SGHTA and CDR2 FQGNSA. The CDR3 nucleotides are TGTGCCAGCAGTCCACTAGGGGGGGTCACCGGGGAGCTGTTTATT. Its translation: CASSPLGGVTGELFI.

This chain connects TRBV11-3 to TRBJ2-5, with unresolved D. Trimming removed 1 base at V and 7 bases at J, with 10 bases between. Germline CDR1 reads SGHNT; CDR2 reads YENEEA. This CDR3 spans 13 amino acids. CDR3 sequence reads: CASSLGPSGTQYF. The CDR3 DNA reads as TGTGCCAGCAGCTTAGGTCCCTCGGGGACCCAGTACTTC. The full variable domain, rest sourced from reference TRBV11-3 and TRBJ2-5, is EAGVVQSPRYKIIEKKQPVAFWCNPISGHNTLYWYLQNLGQGPELLIRYENEEAVDDSQLPKDRFSAERLKGVDSTLKIQPAELGDSAVYLCASSLGPSGTQYFGPGTRLLVL.

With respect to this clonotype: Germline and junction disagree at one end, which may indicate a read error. The CDR3 coding sequence is TGTGCCAGCCGTTTCCCGGGACACTCCTACGAGCAGTACTTC. This translates into CASRFPGHSYEQYF. The chain has TRBV28 and TRBJ2-7; D may be TRBD1 (6 bases). Germline V gene sequence: CDR1 MDHEN, CDR2 SYDVKM. The CDR3 length is 14 residues. The variable domain in full, completed from reference TRBV28 and TRBJ2-7, reads DVKVTQSSRYLVKRTGEKVFLECVQDMDHENMFWYRQDPGLGLRLIYFSYDVKMKEKGDIPEGYSVSREKKERFSLILESASTNQTSMYLCASRFPGHSYEQYFGPGTRLTVT.

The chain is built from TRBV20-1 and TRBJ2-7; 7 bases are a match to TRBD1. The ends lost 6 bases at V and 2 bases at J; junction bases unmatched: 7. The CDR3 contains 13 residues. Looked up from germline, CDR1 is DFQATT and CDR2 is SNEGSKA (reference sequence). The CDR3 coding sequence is TGCAGTGCAGCAACAGGGGCCGCCTACGAGCAGTACTTC. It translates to CSAATGAAYEQYF.

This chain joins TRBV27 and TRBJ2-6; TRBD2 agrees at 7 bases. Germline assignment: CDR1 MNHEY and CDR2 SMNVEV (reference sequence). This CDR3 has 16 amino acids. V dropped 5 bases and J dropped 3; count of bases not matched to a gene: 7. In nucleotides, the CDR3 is TGTGCCAGCAGTCGAGTGGGGGGGTATGGGGCCAACGTCCTGACTTTC. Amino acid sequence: CASSRVGGYGANVLTF.

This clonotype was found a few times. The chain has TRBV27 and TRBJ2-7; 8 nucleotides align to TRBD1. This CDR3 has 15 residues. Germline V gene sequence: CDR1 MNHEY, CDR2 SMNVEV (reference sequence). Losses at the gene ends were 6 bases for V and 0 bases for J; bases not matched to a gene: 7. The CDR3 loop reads CASSLATGVSYEQYF. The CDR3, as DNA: TGTGCCAGCAGCTTAGCGACAGGGGTCTCCTACGAGCAGTACTTC.

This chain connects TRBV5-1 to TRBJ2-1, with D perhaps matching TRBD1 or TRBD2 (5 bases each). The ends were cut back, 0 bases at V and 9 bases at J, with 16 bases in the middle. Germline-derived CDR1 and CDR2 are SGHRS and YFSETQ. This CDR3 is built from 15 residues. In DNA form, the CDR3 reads TGCGCCAGCAGCTTGGAAGGGACGAACCACCTTGAGCAGTTCTTC. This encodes CASSLEGTNHLEQFF.

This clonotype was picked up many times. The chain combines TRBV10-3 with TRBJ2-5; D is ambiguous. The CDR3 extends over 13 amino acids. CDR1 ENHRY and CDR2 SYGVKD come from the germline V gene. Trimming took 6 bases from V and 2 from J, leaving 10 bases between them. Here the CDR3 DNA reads TGTGCCATCAGGGACGGGCGGCAAGAGACCCAGTACTTC. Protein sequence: CAIRDGRQETQYF.

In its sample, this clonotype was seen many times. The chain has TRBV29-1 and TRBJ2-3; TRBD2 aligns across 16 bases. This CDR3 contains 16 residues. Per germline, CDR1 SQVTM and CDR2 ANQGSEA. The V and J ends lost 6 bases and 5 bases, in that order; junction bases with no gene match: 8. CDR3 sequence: CSVEGLAGGPGDTQYF. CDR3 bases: TGCAGCGTCGAGGGACTAGCGGGAGGGCCGGGAGATACGCAGTATTTT.

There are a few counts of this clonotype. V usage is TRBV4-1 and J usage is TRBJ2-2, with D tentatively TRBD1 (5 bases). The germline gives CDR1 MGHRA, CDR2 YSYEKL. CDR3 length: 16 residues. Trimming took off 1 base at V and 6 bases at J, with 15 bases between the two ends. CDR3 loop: CASSQGQGGKSGELFF. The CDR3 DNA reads TGCGCCAGCAGCCAAGGGCAGGGCGGAAAATCCGGGGAGCTGTTTTTT.

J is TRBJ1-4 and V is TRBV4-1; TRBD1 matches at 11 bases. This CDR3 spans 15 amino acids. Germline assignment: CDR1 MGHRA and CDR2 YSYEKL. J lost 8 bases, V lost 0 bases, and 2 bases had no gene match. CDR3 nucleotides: TGCGCCAGCAGCCAAGACGGGACAGGGGGAGAAAAACTGTTTTTT. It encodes CASSQDGTGGEKLFF.

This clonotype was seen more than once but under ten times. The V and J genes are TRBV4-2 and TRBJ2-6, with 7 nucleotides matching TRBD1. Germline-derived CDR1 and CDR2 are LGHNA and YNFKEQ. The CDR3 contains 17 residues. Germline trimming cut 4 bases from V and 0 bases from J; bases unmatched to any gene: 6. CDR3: CASSLRDSYSGANVLTF. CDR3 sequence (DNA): TGTGCCAGCAGCCTGAGGGACAGCTACTCTGGGGCCAACGTCCTGACTTTC.

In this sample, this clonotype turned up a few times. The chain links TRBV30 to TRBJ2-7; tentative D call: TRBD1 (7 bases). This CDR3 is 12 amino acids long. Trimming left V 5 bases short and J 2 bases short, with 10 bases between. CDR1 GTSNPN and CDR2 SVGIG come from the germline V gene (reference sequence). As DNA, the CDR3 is TGTGCCTGGGGAGGGGGCACCTACGAGCAGTACTTC. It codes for CAWGGGTYEQYF.

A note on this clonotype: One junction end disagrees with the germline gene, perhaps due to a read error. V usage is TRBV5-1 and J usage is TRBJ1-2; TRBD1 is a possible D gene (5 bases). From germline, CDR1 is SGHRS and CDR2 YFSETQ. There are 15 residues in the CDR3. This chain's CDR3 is CASSLAKGPASGCTF. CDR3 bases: TGCGCCAGCAGCTTGGCCAAGGGGCCGGCGAGTGGCTGCACCTTC.

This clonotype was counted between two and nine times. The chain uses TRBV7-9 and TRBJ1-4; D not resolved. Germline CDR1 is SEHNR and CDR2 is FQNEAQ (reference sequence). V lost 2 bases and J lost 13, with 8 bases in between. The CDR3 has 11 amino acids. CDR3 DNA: TGTGCCAGCAGCTTAACGGGGAGACTGTTTTTT. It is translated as CASSLTGRLFF. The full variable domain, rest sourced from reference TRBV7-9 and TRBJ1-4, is DTGVSQNPRHKITKRGQNVTFRCDPISEHNRLYWYRQTLGQGPEFLTYFQNEAQLEKSRLLSDRFSAERPKGSFSTLEIQRTEQGDSAMYLCASSLTGRLFFGSGTQLSVL.

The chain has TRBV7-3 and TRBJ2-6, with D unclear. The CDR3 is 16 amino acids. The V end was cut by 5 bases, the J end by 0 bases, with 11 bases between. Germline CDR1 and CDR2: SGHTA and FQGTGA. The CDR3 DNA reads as TGTGCCAGCAGCATTTCGGGTCTCTCTGGGGCCAACGTCCTGACTTTC. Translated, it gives CASSISGLSGANVLTF.

DNA of the CDR3: TGTGCCATCAGTCGGACAGGGACAACCTACGAGCAGTACTTC. Protein: CAISRTGTTYEQYF. The rearrangement links TRBV10-3 to TRBJ2-7; 8 nucleotides match TRBD1. V trimming: 5 bases; J trimming: 2 bases; junction bases outside the gene matches: 5. The germline V gene encodes CDR1 ENHRY and CDR2 SYGVKD. CDR3 size: 14 residues.

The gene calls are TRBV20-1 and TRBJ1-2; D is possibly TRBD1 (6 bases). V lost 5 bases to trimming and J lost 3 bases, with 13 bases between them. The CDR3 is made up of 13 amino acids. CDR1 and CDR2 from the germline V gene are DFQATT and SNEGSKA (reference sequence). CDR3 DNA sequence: TGCAGTGCTGGACAGTCAGGGGACTATGGCTACACCTTC. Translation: CSAGQSGDYGYTF.

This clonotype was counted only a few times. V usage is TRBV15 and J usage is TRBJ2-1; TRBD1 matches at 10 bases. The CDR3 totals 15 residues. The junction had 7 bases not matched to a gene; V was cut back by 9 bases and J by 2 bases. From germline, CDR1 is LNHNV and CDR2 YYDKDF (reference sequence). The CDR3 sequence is CATSPGQGAYNEQFF. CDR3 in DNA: TGTGCCACTTCACCCGGACAGGGGGCCTACAATGAGCAGTTCTTC.

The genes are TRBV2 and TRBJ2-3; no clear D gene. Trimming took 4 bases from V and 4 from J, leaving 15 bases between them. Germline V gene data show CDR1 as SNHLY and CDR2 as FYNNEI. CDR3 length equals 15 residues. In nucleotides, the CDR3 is TGTGCCAGCAGTGTTGGAGCCACCTGGGCAGATACGCAGTATTTT. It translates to CASSVGATWADTQYF.

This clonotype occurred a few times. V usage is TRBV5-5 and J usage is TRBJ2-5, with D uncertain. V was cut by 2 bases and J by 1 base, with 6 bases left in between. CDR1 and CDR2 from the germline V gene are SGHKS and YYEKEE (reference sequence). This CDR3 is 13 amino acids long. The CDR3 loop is CASSFPSQETQYF. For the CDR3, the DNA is TGTGCCAGCAGCTTTCCCAGCCAAGAGACCCAGTACTTC.

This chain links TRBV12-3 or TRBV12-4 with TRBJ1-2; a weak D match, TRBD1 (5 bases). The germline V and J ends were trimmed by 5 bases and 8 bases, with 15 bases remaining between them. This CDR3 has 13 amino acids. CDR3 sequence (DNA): TGTGCCAGCAGTACTTACGAAAGGGGCGGCTACACCTTC. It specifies CASSTYERGGYTF.

CDR3 residues: CASSLGQYSTDTQYF. For the CDR3, the DNA is TGTGCCAGCAGTTTAGGGCAGTATAGCACAGATACGCAGTATTTT. This chain connects TRBV27 to TRBJ2-3; D is undetermined. This CDR3 has 15 residues. Germline CDR1 and CDR2: MNHEY and SMNVEV (reference sequence). V gave up 2 bases and J gave up 0 bases, with 9 bases separating them.

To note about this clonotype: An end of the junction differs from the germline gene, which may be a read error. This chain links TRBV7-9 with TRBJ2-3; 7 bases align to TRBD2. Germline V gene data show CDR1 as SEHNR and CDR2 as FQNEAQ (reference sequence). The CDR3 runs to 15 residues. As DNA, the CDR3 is TGTGCCAGCAGCTCCGCAAGCGGGACGGGAGATATGCAGTATTTT. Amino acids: CASSSASGTGDMQYF.

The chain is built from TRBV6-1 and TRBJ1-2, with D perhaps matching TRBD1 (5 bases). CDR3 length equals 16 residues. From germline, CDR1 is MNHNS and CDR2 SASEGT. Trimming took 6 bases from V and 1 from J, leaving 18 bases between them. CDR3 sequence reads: CASRGRDGGLNYGYTF. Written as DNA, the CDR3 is TGTGCCAGCAGAGGGAGGGACGGCGGCCTTAACTATGGCTACACCTTC.